This TCR beta chain comes out of a study of cytomegalovirus exposure and HLA in healthy donors. The PCR contained 60 Vbeta and 13 Jbeta primers. Generated by immunoSEQ multiplex PCR, the TCRdb table keeps only in-frame clones and is missing some. The table includes under 150,000 clones, 73% detected once. CDR1 is KGHSH and CDR2 is LQKENI in the germline V gene. This CDR3 is built from 16 residues. The V and J ends lost 2 bases and 2 bases, in that order; junction bases with no gene match: 7. This chain connects TRBV18 to TRBJ2-5, with TRBD2 matching over 8 bases. Sequencing was performed on PBMCs. The source of this sequence is a woman aged 40 to 49 in good health and CMV-seronegative. CDR3 bases: TGTGCCAGCTCACCAGGGCTAGCGGGTCTACAAGAGACCCAGTACTTC. It yields the protein CASSPGLAGLQETQYF.